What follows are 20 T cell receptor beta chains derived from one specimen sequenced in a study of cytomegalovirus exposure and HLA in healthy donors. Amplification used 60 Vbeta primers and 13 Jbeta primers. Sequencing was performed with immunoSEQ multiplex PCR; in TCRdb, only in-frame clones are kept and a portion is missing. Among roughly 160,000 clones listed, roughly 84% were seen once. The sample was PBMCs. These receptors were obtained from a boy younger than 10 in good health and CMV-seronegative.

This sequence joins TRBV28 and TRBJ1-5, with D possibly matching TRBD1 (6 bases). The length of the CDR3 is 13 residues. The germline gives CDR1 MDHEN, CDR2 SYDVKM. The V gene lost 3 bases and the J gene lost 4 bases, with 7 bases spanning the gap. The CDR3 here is CASSLDSNQPQHF. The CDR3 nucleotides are TGTGCCAGCAGTTTGGACAGTAATCAGCCCCAGCATTTT.

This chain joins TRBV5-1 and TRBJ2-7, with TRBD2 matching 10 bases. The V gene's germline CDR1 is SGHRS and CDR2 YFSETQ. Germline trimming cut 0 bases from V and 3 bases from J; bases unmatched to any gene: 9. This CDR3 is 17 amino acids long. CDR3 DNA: TGCGCCAGCAGCTTGGAATGGCTAGCGGGAGTAGGCTACGAGCAGTACTTC. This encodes CASSLEWLAGVGYEQYF.

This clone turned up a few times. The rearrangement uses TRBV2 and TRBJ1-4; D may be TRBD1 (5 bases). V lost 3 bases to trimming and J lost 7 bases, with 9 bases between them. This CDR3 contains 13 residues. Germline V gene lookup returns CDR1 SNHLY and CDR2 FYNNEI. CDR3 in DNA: TGTGCCAGCAGTGACGGGACTCGTGAAAAACTGTTTTTT. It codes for CASSDGTREKLFF.

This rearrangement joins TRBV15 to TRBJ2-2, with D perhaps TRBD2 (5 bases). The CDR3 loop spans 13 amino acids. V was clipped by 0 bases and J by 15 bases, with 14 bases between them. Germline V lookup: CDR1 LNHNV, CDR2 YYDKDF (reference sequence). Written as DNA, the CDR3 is TGTGCCACCAGCAGAGATCGTCGGGGTTTGGTGTTTTTT. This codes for CATSRDRRGLVFF.

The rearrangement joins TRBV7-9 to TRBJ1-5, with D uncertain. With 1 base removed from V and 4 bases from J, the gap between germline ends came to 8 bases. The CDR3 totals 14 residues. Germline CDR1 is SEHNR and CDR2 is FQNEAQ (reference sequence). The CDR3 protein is CASSLDNMNQPQHF. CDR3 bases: TGTGCCAGCAGCTTAGACAATATGAATCAGCCCCAGCATTTT.

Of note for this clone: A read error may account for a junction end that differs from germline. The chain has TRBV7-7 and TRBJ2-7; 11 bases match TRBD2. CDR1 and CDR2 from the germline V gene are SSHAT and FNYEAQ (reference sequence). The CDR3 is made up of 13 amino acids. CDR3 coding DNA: TGTGCTAGCAGCCTAGCGGGAGGCCACGAGCAGTACTTC. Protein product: CASSLAGGHEQYF.

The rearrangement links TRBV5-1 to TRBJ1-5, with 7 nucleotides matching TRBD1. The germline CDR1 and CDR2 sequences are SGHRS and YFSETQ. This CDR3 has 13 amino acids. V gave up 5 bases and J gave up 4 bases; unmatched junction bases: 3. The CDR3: CASRGTDNQPQHF. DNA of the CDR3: TGCGCCAGCAGAGGGACAGATAATCAGCCCCAGCATTTT.

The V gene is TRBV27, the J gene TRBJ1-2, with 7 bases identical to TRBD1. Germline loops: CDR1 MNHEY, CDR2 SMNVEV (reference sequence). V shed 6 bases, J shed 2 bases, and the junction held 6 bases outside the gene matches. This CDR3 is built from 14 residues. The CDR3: CASSPRQGNYGYTF. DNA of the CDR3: TGTGCCAGCAGCCCTCGACAGGGAAACTATGGCTACACCTTC.

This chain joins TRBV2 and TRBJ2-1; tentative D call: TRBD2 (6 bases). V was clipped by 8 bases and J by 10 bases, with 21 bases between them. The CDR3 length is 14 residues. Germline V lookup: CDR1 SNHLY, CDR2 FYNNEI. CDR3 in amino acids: CASVSGGDQGEQFF. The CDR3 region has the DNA TGTGCCAGCGTTAGCGGAGGAGACCAGGGCGAGCAGTTCTTC.

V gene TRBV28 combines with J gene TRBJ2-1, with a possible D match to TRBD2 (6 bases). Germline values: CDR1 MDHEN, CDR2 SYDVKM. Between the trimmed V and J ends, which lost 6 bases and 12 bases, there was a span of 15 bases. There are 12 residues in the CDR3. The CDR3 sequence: CASSRERRGQFF. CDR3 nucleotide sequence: TGTGCCAGCAGCAGGGAGCGGCGGGGGCAGTTCTTC.

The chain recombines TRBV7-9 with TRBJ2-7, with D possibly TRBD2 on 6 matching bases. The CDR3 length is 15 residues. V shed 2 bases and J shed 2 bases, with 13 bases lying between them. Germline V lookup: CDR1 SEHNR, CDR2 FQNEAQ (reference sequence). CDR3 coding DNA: TGTGCCAGCAGCTTACGGTCTAGCGCAACCTACGAGCAGTACTTC. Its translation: CASSLRSSATYEQYF.

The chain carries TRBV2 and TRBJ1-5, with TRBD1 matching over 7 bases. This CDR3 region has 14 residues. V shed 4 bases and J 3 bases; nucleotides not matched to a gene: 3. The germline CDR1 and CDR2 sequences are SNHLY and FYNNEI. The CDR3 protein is CASSVDRVNQPQHF. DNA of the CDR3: TGTGCCAGCAGTGTCGACAGGGTCAATCAGCCCCAGCATTTT.

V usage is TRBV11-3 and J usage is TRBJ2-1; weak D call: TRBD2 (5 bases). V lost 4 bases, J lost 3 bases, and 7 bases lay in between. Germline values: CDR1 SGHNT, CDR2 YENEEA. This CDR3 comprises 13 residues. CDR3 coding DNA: TGTGCCAGCAGCTACCGGGACTACAATGAGCAGTTCTTC. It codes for CASSYRDYNEQFF.

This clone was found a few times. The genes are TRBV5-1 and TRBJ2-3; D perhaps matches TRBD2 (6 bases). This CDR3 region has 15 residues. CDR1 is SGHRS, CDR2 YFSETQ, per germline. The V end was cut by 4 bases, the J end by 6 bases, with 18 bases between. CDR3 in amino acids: CASSPGTPLLDTQYF. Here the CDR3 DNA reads TGCGCCAGCAGCCCGGGGACTCCCCTCCTCGATACGCAGTATTTT. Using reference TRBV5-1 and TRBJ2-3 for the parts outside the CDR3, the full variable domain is KAGVTQTPRYLIKTRGQQVTLSCSPISGHRSVSWYQQTPGQGLQFLFEYFSETQRNKGNFPGRFSGRQFSNSRSEMNVSTLELGDSALYLCASSPGTPLLDTQYFGPGTRLTVL.

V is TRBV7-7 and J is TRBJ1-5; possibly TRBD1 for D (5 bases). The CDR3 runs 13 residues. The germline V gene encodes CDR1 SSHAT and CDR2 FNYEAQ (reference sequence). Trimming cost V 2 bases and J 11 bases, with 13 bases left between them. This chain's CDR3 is CASSLNVGGTQHF. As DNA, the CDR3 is TGTGCCAGCAGCTTAAACGTTGGGGGGACCCAGCATTTT.

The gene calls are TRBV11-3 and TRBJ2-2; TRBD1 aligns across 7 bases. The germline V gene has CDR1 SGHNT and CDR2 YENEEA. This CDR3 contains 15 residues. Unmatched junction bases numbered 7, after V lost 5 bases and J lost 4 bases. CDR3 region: CASSPRDSSTGELFF. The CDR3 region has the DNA TGTGCCAGCAGCCCTCGGGACAGTAGCACCGGGGAGCTGTTTTTT.

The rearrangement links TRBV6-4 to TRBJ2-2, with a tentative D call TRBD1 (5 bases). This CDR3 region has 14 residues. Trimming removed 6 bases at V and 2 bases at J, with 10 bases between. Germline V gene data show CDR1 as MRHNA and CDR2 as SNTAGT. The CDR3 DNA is TGTGCCAGCAGCCCCGACAGAAACACCGGGGAGCTGTTTTTT. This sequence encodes CASSPDRNTGELFF.

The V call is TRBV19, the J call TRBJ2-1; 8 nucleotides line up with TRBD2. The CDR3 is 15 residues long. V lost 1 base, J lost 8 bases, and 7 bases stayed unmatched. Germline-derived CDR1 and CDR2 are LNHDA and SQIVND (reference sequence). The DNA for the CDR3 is TGTGCCAGTAGTATAGCGCACGGGACTAGGGATGAGCAGTTCTTC. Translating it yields CASSIAHGTRDEQFF.

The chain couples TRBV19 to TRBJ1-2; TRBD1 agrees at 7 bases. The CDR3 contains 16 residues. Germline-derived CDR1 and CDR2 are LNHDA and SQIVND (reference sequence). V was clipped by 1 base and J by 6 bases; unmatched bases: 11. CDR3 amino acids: CASSIARDRFSNGYTF. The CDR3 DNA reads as TGTGCCAGTAGTATAGCCCGGGACAGATTCTCTAATGGCTACACCTTC.

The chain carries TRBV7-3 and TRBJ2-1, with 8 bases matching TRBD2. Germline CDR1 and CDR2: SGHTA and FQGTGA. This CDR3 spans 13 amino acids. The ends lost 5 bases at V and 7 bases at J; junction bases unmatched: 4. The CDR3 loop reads CASSATSANEQFF. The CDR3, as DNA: TGTGCCAGCAGCGCGACTAGCGCAAATGAGCAGTTCTTC.